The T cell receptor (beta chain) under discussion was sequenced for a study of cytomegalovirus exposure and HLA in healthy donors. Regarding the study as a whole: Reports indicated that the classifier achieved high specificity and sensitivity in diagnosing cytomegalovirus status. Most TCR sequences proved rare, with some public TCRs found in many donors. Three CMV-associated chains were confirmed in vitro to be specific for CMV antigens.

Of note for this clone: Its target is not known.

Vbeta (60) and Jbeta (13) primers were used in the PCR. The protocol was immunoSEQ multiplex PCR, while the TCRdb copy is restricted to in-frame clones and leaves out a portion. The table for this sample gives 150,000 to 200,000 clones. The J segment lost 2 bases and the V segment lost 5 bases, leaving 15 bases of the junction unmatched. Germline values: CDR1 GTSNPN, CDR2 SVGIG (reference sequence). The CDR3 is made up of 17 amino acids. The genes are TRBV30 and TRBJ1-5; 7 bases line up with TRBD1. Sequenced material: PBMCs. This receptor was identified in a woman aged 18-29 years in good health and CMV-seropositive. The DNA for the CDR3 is TGTGCCTGGGACCGAGGGGGCGGGGGGCCAGGCAATCAGCCCCAGCATTTT. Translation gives CAWDRGGGGPGNQPQHF.